This record concerns one T cell receptor beta chain sequence. As to treatment: randomized to nivolumab then ipilimumab (arm A) or the reverse (arm B). The repertoire was sequenced with immunoSEQ multiplex PCR; TCRdb's copy has only in-frame clones and lacks some. The sample yields over 20,000 clones, about two thirds seen once. The V and J ends lost 5 bases and 7 bases respectively, with 14 bases between them. The CDR3 is 14 residues long. Germline loops: CDR1 MNHEY, CDR2 SMNVEV (reference sequence). These data come from a study of sequential checkpoint blockade in melanoma. V is TRBV27 and J is TRBJ1-4; D is perhaps TRBD1 (5 bases). This TCR derives from a human donor with melanoma. The specimen was CD8+ T cells sorted from blood (inferred from file names), collected from a patient given nivolumab and ipilimumab in sequence. For the CDR3, the DNA is TGTGCCAGCAGTCCCCAGGGCGTTCGTGAAAAACTGTTTTTT. This gives the protein CASSPQGVREKLFF.